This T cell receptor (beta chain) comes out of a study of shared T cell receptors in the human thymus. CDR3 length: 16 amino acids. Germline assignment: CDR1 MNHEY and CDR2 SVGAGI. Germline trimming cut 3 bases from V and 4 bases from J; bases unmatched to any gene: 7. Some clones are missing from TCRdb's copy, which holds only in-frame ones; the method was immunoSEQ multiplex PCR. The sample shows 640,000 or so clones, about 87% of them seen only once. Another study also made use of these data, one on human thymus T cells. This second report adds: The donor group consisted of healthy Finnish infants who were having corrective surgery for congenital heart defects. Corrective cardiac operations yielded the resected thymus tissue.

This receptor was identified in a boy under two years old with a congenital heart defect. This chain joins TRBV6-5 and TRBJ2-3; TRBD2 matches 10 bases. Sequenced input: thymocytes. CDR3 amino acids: CASSYVSSGSPDTQYF. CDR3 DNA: TGTGCCAGCAGTTATGTCTCTAGCGGGAGTCCAGATACGCAGTATTTT.